The 16 T cell receptor beta chains presented below share a single source sample, sequenced in a study. Adaptor-ligated barcode primers were used to amplify TRBV12-4/TRBJ1-2 clonotypes. TCRdb recomputed calls from the multiplex PCR reads with MiXCR, one row per CDR3 protein. The table shows about 1,000 distinct CDR3 sequences, with roughly 5.5% occurring only once. The specimen sequenced was naive CD4+ T cells sorted from blood. As for subset: naive CD4+ T cells, CD4+CD45RA+CD25-. Source of these receptors: a female donor with breast cancer.

This clonotype is large (0.1 to 1%) in the sample. The V call is TRBV12-3 or TRBV12-4, the J call TRBJ1-2; 7 positions match TRBD1. The CDR3 extends over 18 amino acids. The ends lost 5 bases at V and 4 bases at J; junction bases unmatched: 19. CDR3 region: CASSIPGQRAPRGYGYTF. CDR3 sequence (DNA): TGTGCCAGCAGTATACCGGGACAGCGGGCACCCCGAGGCTATGGCTACACCTTC.

This clonotype rates as large. The rearrangement links TRBV12-3 or TRBV12-4 to TRBJ1-2; possibly TRBD1 for D (5 bases). Trimming shortened V by 5 bases and J by 5 bases, and 18 bases separated the two germline ends. This CDR3 spans 15 amino acids. CDR3 loop: CASSTGTQAVYGYTF. The CDR3 nucleotides read TGTGCCAGCAGTACCGGGACCCAGGCGGTATATGGCTACACCTTC.

By sample share, this clonotype is medium-sized. This rearrangement joins TRBV12-3 or TRBV12-4 to TRBJ1-2; TRBD1 is a possible D gene (5 bases). V dropped 8 bases and J dropped 8 bases, with 21 bases sitting between them. The CDR3 loop spans 14 amino acids. The CDR3 bases are TGTGCCAGCTCATGGACACCGGGCACTGGAGGCTACACCTTC. Amino acid sequence: CASSWTPGTGGYTF.

This clonotype is deemed large. The chain links TRBV12-3 or TRBV12-4 to TRBJ1-2; 7 bases align to TRBD1. J lost 6 bases, V lost 5 bases, and 9 bases had no gene match. This CDR3 spans 14 amino acids. In nucleotides, the CDR3 is TGTGCCAGCAGTCGATATGGACAGGCGAATGGCTACACCTTC. Amino acids: CASSRYGQANGYTF.

This clonotype qualifies as medium-sized. This chain joins TRBV12-3 or TRBV12-4 and TRBJ1-2; D is possibly TRBD1 (5 bases). Trimming left V 6 bases short and J 8 bases short, with 16 bases between. The CDR3 covers 13 residues. The CDR3 sequence: CASRGDRFGGYTF. The CDR3 DNA follows: TGTGCCAGCAGGGGAGACAGATTTGGCGGCTACACCTTC.

By sample fraction, this clonotype is medium-sized. The rearrangement uses TRBV12-3 or TRBV12-4 and TRBJ1-2, with a possible D match to TRBD1 (6 bases). V was trimmed by 2 bases and J by 7 bases, leaving 14 bases between them. The CDR3 has 14 residues. CDR3 coding DNA: TGTGCCAGCAGTTTATCGGAACAGGGTACTGGCTACACCTTC. Translation: CASSLSEQGTGYTF.

This clonotype is large (0.1 to 1%) within its sample. The chain uses TRBV12-3 or TRBV12-4 and TRBJ1-2, with D possibly matching TRBD1 (5 bases). The CDR3 totals 14 residues. V was trimmed by 10 bases and J by 4 bases, leaving 19 bases between them. CDR3 sequence (DNA): TGTGCCATCGCGGCAGCCATCCAGGGCTATGGCTACACCTTC. Translated, it gives CAIAAAIQGYGYTF.

This clonotype is medium-sized within its sample. The chain links TRBV12-3 or TRBV12-4 to TRBJ1-2, with D unclear. The V and J ends lost 4 bases and 3 bases respectively, with 6 bases between them. The CDR3 totals 12 residues. Here the CDR3 reads CASSSPDYGYTF. CDR3 coding DNA: TGTGCCAGCAGTTCTCCCGACTATGGCTACACCTTC.

Ten or more counts support this clonotype. The chain is built from TRBV12-3 or TRBV12-4 and TRBJ1-2; D remains unclear. This CDR3 is 13 amino acids long. Trimming stripped 5 bases from V and 5 bases from J, with 12 bases between. The CDR3 DNA follows: TGTGCCAGCAGTCCTACGAGGGATTATGGCTACACCTTC. This codes for CASSPTRDYGYTF.

V is TRBV12-3 or TRBV12-4 and J is TRBJ1-2; D not certain. The CDR3 contains 13 residues. V was clipped by 5 bases and J by 4 bases, with 11 bases between them. The CDR3 DNA reads as TGTGCCAGCAGTCCCCGGCTGGCCTATGGCTACACCTTC. As protein: CASSPRLAYGYTF.

In this sample, this clonotype is medium-sized (0.01 to 0.1%). The chain links TRBV12-3 or TRBV12-4 to TRBJ1-2; D is unclear. With 3 bases removed from V and 4 bases from J, the gap between germline ends came to 12 bases. The CDR3 spans 14 residues. The CDR3 loop reads CASSFLGFGYGYTF. In DNA form, the CDR3 reads TGTGCCAGCAGTTTTCTGGGGTTTGGCTATGGCTACACCTTC.

By sample share, this clonotype is medium-sized. Here the CDR3 reads CASRAQGDYGYTF. CDR3 coding DNA: TGTGCCAGCAGAGCACAGGGTGACTATGGCTACACCTTC. V gene TRBV12-3 or TRBV12-4 combines with J gene TRBJ1-2; possible D gene TRBD1, 6 bases. This CDR3 is 13 amino acids long. Between the trimmed V and J ends, which lost 6 bases and 3 bases, there was a span of 11 bases.

This clonotype is categorized as medium-sized. The chain links TRBV12-3 or TRBV12-4 to TRBJ1-2; D is undetermined. Trimming cost V 7 bases and J 1 base, with 13 bases left between them. CDR3 length equals 14 residues. The CDR3 sequence: CASTNSNLNYGYTF. The CDR3 DNA reads as TGTGCCAGCACTAACAGCAACCTTAACTATGGCTACACCTTC.

By sample share, this clonotype is large. The chain couples TRBV12-3 or TRBV12-4 to TRBJ1-2; possibly TRBD1 for D (6 bases). This CDR3 contains 15 residues. The V and J ends lost 5 bases and 4 bases respectively, with 17 bases between them. CDR3 residues: CASSADRRAGYGYTF. The CDR3 region has the DNA TGTGCCAGCAGTGCAGACAGGAGGGCAGGCTATGGCTACACCTTC.

This clonotype is medium-sized (0.01 to 0.1%) by share. The V and J genes are TRBV12-3 or TRBV12-4 and TRBJ1-2; D gene unclear. Trimming cost V 2 bases and J 7 bases, with 14 bases left between them. The CDR3 has 14 amino acids. The DNA for the CDR3 is TGTGCCAGCAGTTTAATGGGCAAAGGTTCTGGCTACACCTTC. Translated, it gives CASSLMGKGSGYTF.

Sample share makes this clonotype large. CDR3 bases: TGTGCCAGCAGTCTCGACAGCTATGGCTACACCTTC. Its translation is CASSLDSYGYTF. V usage is TRBV12-3 or TRBV12-4 and J usage is TRBJ1-2; possibly TRBD1 for D (5 bases). The CDR3 runs 12 residues. V was shortened by 5 bases and J by 4 bases, with 8 bases between the two germline ends.